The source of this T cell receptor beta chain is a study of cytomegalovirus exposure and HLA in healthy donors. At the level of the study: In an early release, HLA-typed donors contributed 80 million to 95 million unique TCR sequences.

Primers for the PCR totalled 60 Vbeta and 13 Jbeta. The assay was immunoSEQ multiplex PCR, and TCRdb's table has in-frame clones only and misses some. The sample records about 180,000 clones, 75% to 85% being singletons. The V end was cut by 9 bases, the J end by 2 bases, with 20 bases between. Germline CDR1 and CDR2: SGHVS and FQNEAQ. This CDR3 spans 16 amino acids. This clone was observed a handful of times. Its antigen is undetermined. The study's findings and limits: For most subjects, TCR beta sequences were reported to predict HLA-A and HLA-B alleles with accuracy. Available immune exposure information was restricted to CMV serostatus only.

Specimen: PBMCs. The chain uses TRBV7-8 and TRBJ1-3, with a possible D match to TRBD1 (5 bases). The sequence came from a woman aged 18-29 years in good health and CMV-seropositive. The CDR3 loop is CASSQGREFAGNTIYF. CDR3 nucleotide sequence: TGTGCCAGTTCTCAGGGCAGGGAATTTGCTGGAAACACCATATATTTT.